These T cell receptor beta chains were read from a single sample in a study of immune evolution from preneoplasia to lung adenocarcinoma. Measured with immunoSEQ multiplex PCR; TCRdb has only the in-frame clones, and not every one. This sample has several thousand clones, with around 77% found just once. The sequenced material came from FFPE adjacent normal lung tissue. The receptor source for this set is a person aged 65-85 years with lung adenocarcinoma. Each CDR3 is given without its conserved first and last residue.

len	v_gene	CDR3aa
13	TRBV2	ASRLDRVSDNEQF
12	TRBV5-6	ASSLPQGPDTQY
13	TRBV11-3	ASSRVRGSNAEQF
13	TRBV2	ASSEEQTGNTEAF
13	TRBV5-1	ASSLSDRGDSPLH
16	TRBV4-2	ASSERTSGGAPTGELF
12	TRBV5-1	ASSLFASRDTQY
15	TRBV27	ASSLGGGWPDSYEQY
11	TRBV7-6	ASSYGQAYEQY
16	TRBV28	ASSLKGDKLPYGYEQY
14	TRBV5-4	ASSLMGTRSSYEQY
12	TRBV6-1	ASSDFEGPYEQY
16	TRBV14	ASSQEWGRDGANEKLF
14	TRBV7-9	ASTQPSGGASDTQY
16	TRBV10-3	AISDRNQVGRGNQPQH
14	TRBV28	ASSLFGQGAGNTIY
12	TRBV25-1	ASRRAGDTGELF
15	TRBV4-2	ASSHPYSGGATGELF
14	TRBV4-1	ASSPTGSGWGETQY
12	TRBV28	ASSLTGNNQPQH
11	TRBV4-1	ASSQASTYEQY
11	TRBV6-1	ASTGYGAYEQY
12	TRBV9	ASSGGISGNTIY